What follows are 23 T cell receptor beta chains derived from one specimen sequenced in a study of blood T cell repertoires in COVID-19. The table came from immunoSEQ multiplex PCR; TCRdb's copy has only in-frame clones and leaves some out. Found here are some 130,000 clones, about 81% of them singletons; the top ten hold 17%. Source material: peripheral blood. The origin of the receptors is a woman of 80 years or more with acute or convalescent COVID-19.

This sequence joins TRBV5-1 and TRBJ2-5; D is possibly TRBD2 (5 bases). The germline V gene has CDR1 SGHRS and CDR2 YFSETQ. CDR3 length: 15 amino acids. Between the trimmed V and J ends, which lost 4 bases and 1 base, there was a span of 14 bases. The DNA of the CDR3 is TGCGCCAGCAGCCAAGCTTCACTAGTCCAAGAGACCCAGTACTTC. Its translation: CASSQASLVQETQYF.

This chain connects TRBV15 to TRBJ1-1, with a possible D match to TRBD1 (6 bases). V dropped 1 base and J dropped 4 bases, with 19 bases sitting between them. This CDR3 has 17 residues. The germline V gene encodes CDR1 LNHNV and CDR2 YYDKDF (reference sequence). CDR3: CATSRGRARGGGTEAFF. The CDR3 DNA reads TGTGCCACCAGCAGAGGTAGGGCCAGGGGCGGGGGCACTGAAGCTTTCTTT.

CDR3 sequence reads: CASSFDLSEGYTF. The CDR3 DNA is TGTGCCAGCAGCTTTGACTTATCTGAAGGCTACACCTTC. This chain connects TRBV7-9 to TRBJ1-2; no firm D call. Trimming removed 3 bases at V and 8 bases at J, with 13 bases between. The CDR3 is 13 residues long. Germline CDR1 is SEHNR and CDR2 is FQNEAQ (reference sequence).

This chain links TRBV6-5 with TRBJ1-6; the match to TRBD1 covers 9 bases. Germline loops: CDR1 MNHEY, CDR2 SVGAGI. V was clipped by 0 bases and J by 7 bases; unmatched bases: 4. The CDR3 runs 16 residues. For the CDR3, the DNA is TGTGCCAGCAGTTACTCGATGGGGACAGGGAATTCACCCCTCCACTTT. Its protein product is CASSYSMGTGNSPLHF.

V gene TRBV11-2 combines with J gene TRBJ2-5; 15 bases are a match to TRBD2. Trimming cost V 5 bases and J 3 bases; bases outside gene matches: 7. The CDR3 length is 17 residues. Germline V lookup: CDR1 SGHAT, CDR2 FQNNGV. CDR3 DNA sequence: TGTGCCAGCAGCCCCGGACTAGCGGGAGGGGGAGAAGAGACCCAGTACTTC. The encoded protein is CASSPGLAGGGEETQYF.

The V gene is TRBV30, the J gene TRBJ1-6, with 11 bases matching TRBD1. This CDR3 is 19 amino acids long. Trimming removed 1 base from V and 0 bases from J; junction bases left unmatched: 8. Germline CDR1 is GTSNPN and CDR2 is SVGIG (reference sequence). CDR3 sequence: CAWSEDRGPFSSYNSPLHF. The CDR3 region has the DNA TGTGCCTGGAGTGAGGACAGGGGGCCCTTCAGCTCCTATAATTCACCCCTCCACTTT.

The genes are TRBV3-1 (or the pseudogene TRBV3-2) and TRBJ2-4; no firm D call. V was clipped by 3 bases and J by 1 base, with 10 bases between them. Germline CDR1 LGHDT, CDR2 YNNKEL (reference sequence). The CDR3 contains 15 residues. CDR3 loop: CASSQENWAKNIQYF. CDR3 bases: TGTGCCAGCAGCCAGGAGAATTGGGCCAAAAACATTCAGTACTTC.

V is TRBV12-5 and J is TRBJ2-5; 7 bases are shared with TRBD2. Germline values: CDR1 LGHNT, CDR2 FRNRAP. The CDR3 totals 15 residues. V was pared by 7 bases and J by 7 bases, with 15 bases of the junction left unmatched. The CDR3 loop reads CASDPGGGSSGTQYF. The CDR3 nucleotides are TGTGCTAGTGACCCCGGCGGGGGATCAAGTGGGACCCAGTACTTC.

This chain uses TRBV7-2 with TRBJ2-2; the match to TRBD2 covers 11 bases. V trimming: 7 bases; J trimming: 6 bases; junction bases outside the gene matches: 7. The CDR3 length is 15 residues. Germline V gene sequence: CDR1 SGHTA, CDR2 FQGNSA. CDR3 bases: TGTGCCAGCACGGGTGATAGCGGGAGGGCCGGGGAGCTGTTTTTT. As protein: CASTGDSGRAGELFF.

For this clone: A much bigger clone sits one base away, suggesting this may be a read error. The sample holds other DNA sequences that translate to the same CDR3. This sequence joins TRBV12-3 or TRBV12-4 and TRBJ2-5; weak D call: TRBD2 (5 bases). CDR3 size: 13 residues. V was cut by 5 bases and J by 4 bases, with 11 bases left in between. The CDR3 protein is CASSPPEGETQYF. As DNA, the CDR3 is TGTGCCAGCAGTCCCCCCGAGGGAGAGACCCAGTACTTC.

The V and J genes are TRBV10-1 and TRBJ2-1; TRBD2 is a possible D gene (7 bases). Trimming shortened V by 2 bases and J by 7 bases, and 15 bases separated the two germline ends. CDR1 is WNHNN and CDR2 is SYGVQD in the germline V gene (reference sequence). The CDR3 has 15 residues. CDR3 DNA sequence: TGCGCCAGCAGTGAGAGTTCGGGGGGCAGGAATGAGCAGTTCTTC. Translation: CASSESSGGRNEQFF.

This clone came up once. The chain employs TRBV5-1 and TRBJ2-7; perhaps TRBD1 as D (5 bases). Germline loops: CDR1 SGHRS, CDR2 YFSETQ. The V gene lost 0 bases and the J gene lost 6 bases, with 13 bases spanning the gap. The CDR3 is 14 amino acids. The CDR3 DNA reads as TGCGCCAGCAGCTTGGGGGGCGGTAGGGTCGAGCAGTACTTC. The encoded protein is CASSLGGGRVEQYF.

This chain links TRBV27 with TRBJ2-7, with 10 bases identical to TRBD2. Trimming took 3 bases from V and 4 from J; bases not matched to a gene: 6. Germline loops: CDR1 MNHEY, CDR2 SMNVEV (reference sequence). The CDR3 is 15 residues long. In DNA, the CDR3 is TGTGCCAGCAGTTTCGAAGCGGGAGGGAGGTACGAGCAGTACTTC. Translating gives CASSFEAGGRYEQYF.

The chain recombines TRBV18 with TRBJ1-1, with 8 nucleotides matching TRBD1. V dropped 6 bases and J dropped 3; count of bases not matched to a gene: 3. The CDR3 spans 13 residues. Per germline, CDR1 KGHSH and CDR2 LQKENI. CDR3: CASSGTGDTEAFF. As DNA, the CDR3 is TGTGCCAGCTCCGGGACAGGTGACACTGAAGCTTTCTTT.

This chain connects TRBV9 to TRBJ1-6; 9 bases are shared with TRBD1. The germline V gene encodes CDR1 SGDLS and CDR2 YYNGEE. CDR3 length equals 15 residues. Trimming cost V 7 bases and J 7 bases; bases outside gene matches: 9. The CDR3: CASGLDRGENSPLHF. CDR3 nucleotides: TGTGCCAGCGGATTGGACAGGGGTGAGAATTCACCCCTCCACTTT.

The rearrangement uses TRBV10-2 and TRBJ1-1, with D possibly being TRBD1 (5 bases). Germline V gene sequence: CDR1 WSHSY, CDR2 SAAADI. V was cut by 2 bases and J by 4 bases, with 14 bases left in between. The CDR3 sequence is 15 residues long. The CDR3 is CASSERGLTVTEAFF. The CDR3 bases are TGCGCCAGCAGTGAGAGGGGACTGACAGTCACTGAAGCTTTCTTT.

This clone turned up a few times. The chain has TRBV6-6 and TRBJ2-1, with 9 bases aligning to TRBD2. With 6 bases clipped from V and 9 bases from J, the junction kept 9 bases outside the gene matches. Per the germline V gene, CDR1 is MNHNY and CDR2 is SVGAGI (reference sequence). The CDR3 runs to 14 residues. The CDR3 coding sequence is TGTGCCAGCAGCCCGGGACTAGCATTGGGTGAGCAGTTCTTC. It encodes CASSPGLALGEQFF.

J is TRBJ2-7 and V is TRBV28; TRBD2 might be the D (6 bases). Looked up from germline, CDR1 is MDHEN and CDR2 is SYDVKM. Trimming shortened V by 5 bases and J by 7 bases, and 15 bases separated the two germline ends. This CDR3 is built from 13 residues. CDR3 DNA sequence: TGTGCCAGCAGTCCTCGGTCTGCGGGAGAGCAGTACTTC. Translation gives CASSPRSAGEQYF.

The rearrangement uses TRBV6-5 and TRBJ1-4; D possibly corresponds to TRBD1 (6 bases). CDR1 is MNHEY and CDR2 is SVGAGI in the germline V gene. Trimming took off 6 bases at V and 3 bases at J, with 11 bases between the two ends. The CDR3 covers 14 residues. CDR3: CASRRDRSNEKLFF. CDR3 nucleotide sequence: TGTGCCAGCAGACGTGACAGGTCTAATGAAAAACTGTTTTTT.

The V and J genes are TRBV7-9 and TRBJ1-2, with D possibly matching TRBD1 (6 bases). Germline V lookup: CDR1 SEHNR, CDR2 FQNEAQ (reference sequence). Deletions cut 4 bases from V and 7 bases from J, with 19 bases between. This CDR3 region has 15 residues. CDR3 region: CASSSQGHGVFGYTF. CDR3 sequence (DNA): TGTGCCAGCAGCTCCCAGGGGCATGGGGTTTTTGGCTACACCTTC.

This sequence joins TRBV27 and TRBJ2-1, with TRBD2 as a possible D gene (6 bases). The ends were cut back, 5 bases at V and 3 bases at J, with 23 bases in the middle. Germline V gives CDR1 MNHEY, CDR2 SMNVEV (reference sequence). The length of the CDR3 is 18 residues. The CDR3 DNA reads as TGTGCCAGCAGTCCTCGACTAGTCGGTTATGTGGGCTACAATGAGCAGTTCTTC. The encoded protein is CASSPRLVGYVGYNEQFF.

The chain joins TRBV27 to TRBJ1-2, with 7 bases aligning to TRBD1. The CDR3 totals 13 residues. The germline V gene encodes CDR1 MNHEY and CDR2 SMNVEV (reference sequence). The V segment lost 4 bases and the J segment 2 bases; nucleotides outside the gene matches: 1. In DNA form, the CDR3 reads TGTGCCAGCAGTTCGACAGGGAACTATGGCTACACCTTC. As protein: CASSSTGNYGYTF.

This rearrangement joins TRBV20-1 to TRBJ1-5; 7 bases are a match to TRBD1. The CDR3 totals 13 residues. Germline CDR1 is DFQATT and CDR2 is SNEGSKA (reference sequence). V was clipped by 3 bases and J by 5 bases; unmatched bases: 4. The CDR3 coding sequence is TGCAGTGCTAGTAAAGGGGGCGATCAGCCCCAGCATTTT. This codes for CSASKGGDQPQHF.